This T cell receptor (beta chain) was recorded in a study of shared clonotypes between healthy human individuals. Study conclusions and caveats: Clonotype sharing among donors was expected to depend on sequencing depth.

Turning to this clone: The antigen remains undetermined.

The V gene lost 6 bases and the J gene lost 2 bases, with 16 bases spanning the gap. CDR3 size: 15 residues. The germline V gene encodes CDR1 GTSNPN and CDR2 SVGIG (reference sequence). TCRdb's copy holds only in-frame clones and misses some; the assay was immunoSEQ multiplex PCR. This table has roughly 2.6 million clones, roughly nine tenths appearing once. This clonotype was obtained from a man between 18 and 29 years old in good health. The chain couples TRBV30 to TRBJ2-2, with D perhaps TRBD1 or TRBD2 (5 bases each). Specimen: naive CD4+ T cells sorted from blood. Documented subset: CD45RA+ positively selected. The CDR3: CACPGTWVNTGELFF. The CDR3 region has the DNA TGTGCCTGCCCCGGGACCTGGGTAAACACCGGGGAGCTGTTTTTT. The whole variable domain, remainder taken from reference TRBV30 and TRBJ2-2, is SQTIHQWPATLVQPVGSPLSLECTVEGTSNPNLYWYRQAAGRGLQLLFYSVGIGQISSEVPQNLSASRPQDRQFILSSKKLLLSDSGFYLCACPGTWVNTGELFFGEGSRLTVL.